These 26 T cell receptor beta chains share one sample of origin, sequenced in a study of T cells after yellow fever vaccination. TCRdb ran MiXCR on the 5' RACE reads and lists one entry per CDR3 protein. Here the sample spans 310,000 or so distinct CDR3 sequences, approximately 3.9% being singletons. This specimen consisted of PBMCs, obtained on the day of the yellow fever booster vaccination. These TCRs come from a man younger than 35 who received the YFV17D yellow fever vaccine.

At least ten counts were recorded for this clonotype. V gene TRBV6-1 combines with J gene TRBJ2-5, with D perhaps given as TRBD1 or TRBD2 (6 bases each). The ends were cut back, 10 bases at V and 1 base at J, with 16 bases in the middle. Germline-derived CDR1 and CDR2 are MNHNS and SASEGT. This CDR3 comprises 14 residues. In DNA, the CDR3 is TGTGCCACAAATTCAGGGGACTTCCAAGAGACCCAGTACTTC. This sequence encodes CATNSGDFQETQYF.

This clonotype has ten or more counts. This chain links TRBV6-5 with TRBJ1-1; D is undetermined. Trimming removed 0 bases at V and 3 bases at J, with 11 bases between. CDR1 MNHEY and CDR2 SVGAGI come from the germline V gene. This CDR3 region has 15 residues. The CDR3 nucleotides read TGTGCCAGCAGTTACTCGACACAGAGCTACACTGAAGCTTTCTTT. Translated: CASSYSTQSYTEAFF.

This clonotype was found many times. The chain uses TRBV20-1 and TRBJ2-1, with 12 bases that match TRBD2. Trimming removed 5 bases from V and 2 bases from J; junction bases left unmatched: 16. Looked up from germline, CDR1 is DFQATT and CDR2 is SNEGSKA (reference sequence). The CDR3 loop spans 19 amino acids. CDR3 amino acids: CSALILAGGPKTAYNEQFF. As DNA, the CDR3 is TGCAGTGCTTTGATACTAGCGGGGGGCCCTAAAACCGCCTACAATGAGCAGTTCTTC.

In this sample, this clonotype turned up many times. The CDR3 region is CASSSGQGAEETQYF. The CDR3 nucleotides are TGTGCCAGCAGTTCGGGACAGGGGGCAGAAGAGACCCAGTACTTC. V and J are TRBV28 and TRBJ2-5; TRBD1 agrees at 12 bases. V shed 4 bases, J shed 3 bases, and the junction held 3 bases outside the gene matches. Germline assignment: CDR1 MDHEN and CDR2 SYDVKM. The CDR3 is 15 amino acids.

This chain uses TRBV7-6 with TRBJ2-1; D not certain. Trimming took off 5 bases at V and 0 bases at J, with 17 bases between the two ends. Germline CDR1 reads SGHVS; CDR2 reads FNYEAQ. This CDR3 has 17 residues. The CDR3, as DNA: TGTGCCAGCAGCCCCCTCAGGTCGTCTAGCTCCTACAATGAGCAGTTCTTC. It is translated as CASSPLRSSSSYNEQFF.

V usage is TRBV20-1 and J usage is TRBJ1-2; no definite D call. The CDR3 is 11 residues long. CDR1 and CDR2 from the germline V gene are DFQATT and SNEGSKA (reference sequence). V shed 0 bases and J shed 4 bases, with 3 bases lying between them. CDR3 sequence (DNA): TGCAGTGCTAGAGATCCCTATGGCTACACCTTC. Encoded protein: CSARDPYGYTF.

This clonotype was picked up many times. The chain combines TRBV7-9 with TRBJ1-1; TRBD1 aligns across 7 bases. V shed 2 bases and J 1 base; nucleotides not matched to a gene: 4. The CDR3 runs to 15 residues. Germline assignment: CDR1 SEHNR and CDR2 FQNEAQ (reference sequence). CDR3 DNA sequence: TGTGCCAGCAGCTTATGGAGGGGGCGGAACACTGAAGCTTTCTTT. The encoded protein is CASSLWRGRNTEAFF.

This clonotype was detected ten times or more. A read error may account for a junction end that differs from germline. The V gene is TRBV5-4, the J gene TRBJ2-1; 8 positions agree with TRBD1. Germline V gives CDR1 SGHNT, CDR2 YYREEE (reference sequence). CDR3 length equals 15 residues. The CDR3 region is CASGFGDRGYNEQFF. DNA of the CDR3: TGTGCCAGCGGCTTTGGAGACAGGGGCTACAATGAGCAGTTCTTC. Variable domain in full (rest from reference TRBV5-4 and TRBJ2-1): ETGVTQSPTHLIKTRGQQVTLRCSSQSGHNTVSWYQQALGQGPQFIFQYYREEENGRGNFPPRFSGLQFPNYSSELNVNALELDDSALYLCASGFGDRGYNEQFFGPGTRLTVL.

Only a few counts were recorded for this clonotype. The chain uses TRBV6-5 and TRBJ1-1; D not certain. V was trimmed by 6 bases and J by 1 base, leaving 27 bases between them. The CDR3 consists of 19 residues. Germline CDR1 is MNHEY and CDR2 is SVGAGI. This CDR3 reads CASSPSSVGFYGENTEAFF. The CDR3 bases are TGTGCCAGCAGCCCCTCGAGCGTCGGGTTTTACGGTGAGAACACTGAAGCTTTCTTT.

This clonotype came up many times. The rearrangement links TRBV4-3 to TRBJ1-2; 7 bases fit TRBD1. This CDR3 has 15 amino acids. In germline, CDR1 is LGHNA, CDR2 YSLEER. V was pared by 2 bases and J by 8 bases, with 11 bases of the junction left unmatched. The CDR3 nucleotides read TGCGCCAGCAGCCAACGGTCAGGGGGTATACAAGGCTACACCTTC. Its protein product is CASSQRSGGIQGYTF.

This clonotype appeared many times. The rearrangement joins TRBV7-2 to TRBJ2-2; no clear D. The CDR3 is 15 amino acids. V dropped 5 bases and J dropped 4 bases, with 14 bases sitting between them. Per the germline V gene, CDR1 is SGHTA and CDR2 is FQGNSA. The chain's CDR3 is CASSLRPGSTGELFF. The CDR3, as DNA: TGTGCCAGCAGCCTACGCCCAGGTTCCACCGGGGAGCTGTTTTTT.

This clonotype has at least ten counts. The chain carries TRBV7-9 and TRBJ2-3, with D unresolved. The germline V gene encodes CDR1 SEHNR and CDR2 FQNEAQ (reference sequence). This CDR3 region has 13 residues. V was trimmed by 1 base and J by 1 base, leaving 3 bases between them. The CDR3 loop reads CASSLVGTDTQYF. The CDR3 DNA follows: TGTGCCAGCAGCTTAGTAGGCACAGATACGCAGTATTTT.

This clonotype was seen many times. The chain joins TRBV28 to TRBJ2-5; 9 bases agree with TRBD2. Germline CDR1 reads MDHEN; CDR2 reads SYDVKM. The CDR3 is 16 residues long. V was clipped by 6 bases and J by 7 bases; unmatched bases: 15. The CDR3 DNA reads TGTGCCAGCAGCCCCGGGGCGGGGGGGCCGATAATGACCCAGTACTTC. It specifies CASSPGAGGPIMTQYF.

This clonotype was counted many times. V usage is TRBV6-2 or TRBV6-3 and J usage is TRBJ2-7; D gene ambiguous. V gave up 0 bases and J gave up 3 bases, with 9 bases separating them. Germline assignment: CDR1 MNHEY and CDR2 SVGEGT. The CDR3 is 14 amino acids. The DNA of the CDR3 is TGTGCCAGCAGTTACTCGATCGACCGCTACGAGCAGTACTTC. It is translated as CASSYSIDRYEQYF.

This clonotype was seen more than once but under ten times. The gene calls are TRBV2 and TRBJ2-5; the D gene is possibly TRBD2 (5 bases). Trimming took off 6 bases at V and 5 bases at J, with 22 bases between the two ends. Germline-derived CDR1 and CDR2 are SNHLY and FYNNEI. CDR3 length: 16 residues. CDR3 sequence (DNA): TGTGCCAGCAGACCTGAGGGTAGCTGGTTCTTCGAGACCCAGTACTTC. It specifies CASRPEGSWFFETQYF.

This clonotype was counted ten times or more. The V gene is TRBV10-3, the J gene TRBJ2-5; 9 bases are shared with TRBD1. Germline lookup yields CDR1 ENHRY and CDR2 SYGVKD. With 8 bases clipped from V and 2 bases from J, the junction kept 0 bases outside the gene matches. The CDR3 runs to 12 residues. The CDR3 spells CAIGTGQETQYF. In nucleotides, the CDR3 is TGTGCCATCGGGACAGGGCAAGAGACCCAGTACTTC.

This clonotype has at least ten counts. The chain recombines TRBV5-1 with TRBJ1-1, with D tentatively TRBD1 (6 bases). CDR1 is SGHRS and CDR2 is YFSETQ in the germline V gene. The CDR3 contains 15 residues. V was clipped by 4 bases and J by 5 bases, with 18 bases between them. CDR3 sequence: CASSREGQGRTEAFF. As DNA, the CDR3 is TGCGCCAGCAGCCGGGAGGGGCAGGGGAGGACTGAAGCTTTCTTT.

This clonotype was detected only a few times. The chain employs TRBV7-2 and TRBJ2-5, with a weak D call TRBD1 (6 bases). Germline values: CDR1 SGHTA, CDR2 FQGNSA. V dropped 5 bases and J dropped 6 bases, with 19 bases sitting between them. This CDR3 contains 15 residues. Written as DNA, the CDR3 is TGTGCCAGCAGCCCACACCGGGACAACGGACAGACCCAGTACTTC. As protein: CASSPHRDNGQTQYF.

The sample holds many counts of this clonotype. This sequence joins TRBV11-2 and TRBJ2-1, with 9 nucleotides matching TRBD2. CDR1 SGHAT and CDR2 FQNNGV come from the germline V gene. The ends lost 8 bases at V and 0 bases at J; junction bases unmatched: 8. There are 16 residues in the CDR3. Here the CDR3 reads CASGRLAASSYNEQFF. CDR3 nucleotide sequence: TGTGCCAGCGGACGACTAGCGGCGAGCTCCTACAATGAGCAGTTCTTC.

The chain links TRBV11-2 to TRBJ1-1; D unclear. Germline CDR1 SGHAT, CDR2 FQNNGV. The V gene lost 0 bases and the J gene lost 13 bases, with 15 bases spanning the gap. This CDR3 has 13 amino acids. CDR3 residues: CASSLERALVCFF. The CDR3 DNA reads TGTGCCAGCAGCTTAGAGAGGGCTCTGGTGTGTTTCTTT.

This chain joins TRBV7-8 and TRBJ1-6; 7 bases agree with TRBD1. With 1 base clipped from V and 7 bases from J, the junction kept 10 bases outside the gene matches. Germline V gene sequence: CDR1 SGHVS, CDR2 FQNEAQ. The CDR3 has 17 residues. The CDR3 spells CASSLVSTTGMNSPLHF. CDR3 in DNA: TGTGCCAGCAGCTTAGTTTCCACGACAGGGATGAATTCACCCCTCCACTTT.

The sample holds many counts of this clonotype. The rearrangement links TRBV5-1 to TRBJ2-3; 10 positions agree with TRBD2. Per the germline V gene, CDR1 is SGHRS and CDR2 is YFSETQ. This CDR3 spans 16 amino acids. The CDR3 nucleotides read TGCTCCTCCGGGGCTAGCGGGGGACTTAGCACAGATACGCAGTATTTT. Its protein product is CSSGASGGLSTDTQYF.

This clonotype was recorded many times. The rearrangement joins TRBV20-1 to TRBJ2-3; 9 nucleotides agree with TRBD2. This CDR3 is 16 amino acids long. V gave up 0 bases and J gave up 3 bases; unmatched junction bases: 7. From germline, CDR1 is DFQATT and CDR2 SNEGSKA (reference sequence). The CDR3 DNA follows: TGCAGTGCTAGAGATCCGGGCAGCGGGGGGACAGATACGCAGTATTTT. Encoded protein: CSARDPGSGGTDTQYF.

There are a few counts of this clonotype. The rearrangement joins TRBV24-1 to TRBJ2-3, with 9 bases fitting TRBD1. The CDR3 is made up of 15 amino acids. Germline V gene data show CDR1 as KGHDR and CDR2 as SFDVKD. With 4 bases clipped from V and 5 bases from J, the junction kept 6 bases outside the gene matches. This CDR3 is CATSDPQGAGDTQYF. The CDR3 nucleotides are TGTGCCACCAGTGACCCACAGGGGGCGGGAGATACGCAGTATTTT.

This clonotype was picked up many times. The chain employs TRBV27 and TRBJ2-2; 8 bases are a match to TRBD2. V lost 6 bases to trimming and J lost 5 bases; unmatched junction nucleotides: 14. CDR1 is MNHEY, CDR2 SMNVEV, per germline (reference sequence). This CDR3 comprises 17 residues. The CDR3 region is CASSVLADTPGTGELFF. The CDR3 region has the DNA TGTGCCAGCAGCGTACTAGCGGACACCCCGGGGACCGGGGAGCTGTTTTTT.

The chain carries TRBV10-3 and TRBJ2-7; D unresolved. CDR1 and CDR2 from the germline V gene are ENHRY and SYGVKD. Deletions cut 5 bases from V and 5 bases from J, with 7 bases between. The CDR3 is 11 amino acids. The CDR3 sequence: CAISPEDEQYF. The CDR3 coding sequence is TGTGCCATCAGTCCCGAAGACGAGCAGTACTTC.